Listed below are T cell receptor beta chains from one sample, sequenced in a study of T cells in Graves' hyperthyroidism and ophthalmopathy. TCRdb fed the multiplex PCR reads into MiXCR, producing one record per CDR3 protein. In the table there are around 520,000 distinct CDR3 sequences, over 13% of which are singletons. The specimen sequenced was blood. All receptors come from a woman under 30 with Graves' hyperthyroidism. CDR3s include the opening cysteine and the closing phenylalanine or tryptophan. The D gene is left open where the match is weak. Not every row has a clone size; where given, it reads once, few, many or a size class.

D gene: NA
J gene: TRBJ1-1
V gene: TRBV9
clone size: NA
CDR3 protein: CASSFRASGSEAFF
CDR3 DNA: TGTGCCAGCAGCTTCCGGGCCAGTGGCTCTGAAGCTTTCTTT

D gene: TRBD1
J gene: TRBJ2-2
V gene: TRBV9
clone size: few
CDR3 protein: CASSLGTENTGELFF
CDR3 DNA: TGTGCCAGCAGCCTTGGGACAGAGAACACCGGGGAGCTGTTTTTT

D gene: TRBD1
J gene: TRBJ1-2
V gene: TRBV19
clone size: few
CDR3 protein: CASSTQGGGYTF
CDR3 DNA: TGTGCCAGTAGTACGCAGGGGGGAGGCTACACCTTC

D gene: TRBD2
J gene: TRBJ2-1
V gene: TRBV7-2
clone size: many
CDR3 protein: CASSYGTSIANEQFF
CDR3 DNA: TGTGCCAGCAGCTATGGGACTAGCATAGCCAATGAGCAGTTCTTC

D gene: NA
J gene: TRBJ2-1
V gene: TRBV9
clone size: few
CDR3 protein: CASSPYPSSYNEQFF
CDR3 DNA: TGTGCCAGCAGCCCCTACCCGTCCTCCTACAATGAGCAGTTCTTC

D gene: TRBD2
J gene: TRBJ2-1
V gene: TRBV7-8
clone size: few
CDR3 protein: CASSLEVGVGLAGEKGNEQFF
CDR3 DNA: TGTGCCAGCAGCTTAGAAGTGGGGGTGGGACTAGCGGGAGAAAAGGGCAATGAGCAGTTCTTC

D gene: TRBD2
J gene: TRBJ2-2
V gene: TRBV7-3
clone size: many
CDR3 protein: CASRLGTSGRRELFF
CDR3 DNA: TGTGCCAGCAGACTAGGGACTAGCGGGAGACGGGAGCTGTTTTTT

D gene: NA
J gene: TRBJ1-2
V gene: TRBV7-9
clone size: few
CDR3 protein: CASSFFSGPSGGYTF
CDR3 DNA: TGTGCCAGCAGCTTTTTTTCGGGGCCCTCCGGTGGCTACACCTTC

D gene: TRBD2
J gene: TRBJ2-3
V gene: TRBV28
clone size: NA
CDR3 protein: CASTKGGDRTDTQYF
CDR3 DNA: TGTGCCAGCACAAAGGGAGGGGATCGCACAGATACGCAGTATTTT

D gene: NA
J gene: TRBJ2-2
V gene: TRBV24-1
clone size: many
CDR3 protein: CATSDWTQGGTGELFF
CDR3 DNA: TGTGCCACCAGTGATTGGACACAGGGTGGTACCGGGGAGCTGTTTTTT

D gene: TRBD2
J gene: TRBJ2-1
V gene: TRBV20-1
clone size: NA
CDR3 protein: CSARGPGLAVQSYNEQFF
CDR3 DNA: TGCAGTGCTAGAGGGCCGGGACTAGCGGTCCAATCTTACAATGAGCAGTTCTTC

D gene: TRBD2
J gene: TRBJ2-7
V gene: TRBV24-1
clone size: NA
CDR3 protein: CATSSGVGRDGGEQYF
CDR3 DNA: TGTGCCACCAGTTCGGGCGTGGGACGGGACGGGGGGGAGCAGTACTTC

D gene: NA
J gene: TRBJ1-1
V gene: TRBV28
clone size: many
CDR3 protein: CASSLSRPTEAFF
CDR3 DNA: TGTGCCAGCAGTTTGTCCAGGCCCACTGAAGCTTTCTTT

D gene: NA
J gene: TRBJ1-1
V gene: TRBV12-3/TRBV12-4
clone size: many
CDR3 protein: CASSPRLTGNTEAFF
CDR3 DNA: TGTGCCAGCAGTCCCCGCCTGACAGGGAACACTGAAGCTTTCTTT